A single sample gave rise to the 5 T cell receptor beta chains below, sequenced in a study of regulatory T cells in long-lasting Graves disease. In building TCR beta libraries, iRepertoire HTBI primers were used together with Arm-PCR of CDR3 regions. Each CDR3 protein is one row after TCRdb ran MiXCR on the multiplex PCR reads. The sample has a few hundred thousand distinct CDR3 sequences, approximately 25% seen once; the top ten hold about 29%. Time point of the sample: persistent/refractory GD, antithyroid drugs over 5 years with positive TRAb. The TCR library was made from RNA that had been extracted from PBMCs in TRIzol. The specimen comprised peripheral blood mononuclear cells (PBMCs), sampled when the disease was refractory, from a patient treated with antithyroid drugs. The origin of the receptors is a woman aged 40 to 50 with Graves disease.

This clonotype came up many times. Written as DNA, the CDR3 is TGTGCCAGCAGTTATGATGCCCCCTACGAGCAGTACTTC. Encoded protein: CASSYDAPYEQYF. The V gene is TRBV28, the J gene TRBJ2-7; D gene unclear. Per germline, CDR1 MDHEN and CDR2 SYDVKM. Deletions cut 4 bases from V and 2 bases from J, with 9 bases between. The CDR3 contains 13 residues.

This clonotype occurred many times. This chain links TRBV28 with TRBJ2-7; 8 bases match TRBD1. This CDR3 is 14 amino acids long. J was trimmed by 3 bases and V by 10 bases; bases with no gene match: 11. CDR1 is MDHEN, CDR2 SYDVKM, per germline. In DNA form, the CDR3 reads TGTGCCACCATTGAATTCGGGACAGGCTACGAGCAGTACTTC. Translated: CATIEFGTGYEQYF. Variable domain in full (rest from reference TRBV28 and TRBJ2-7): DVKVTQSSRYLVKRTGEKVFLECVQDMDHENMFWYRQDPGLGLRLIYFSYDVKMKEKGDIPEGYSVSREKKERFSLILESASTNQTSMYLCATIEFGTGYEQYFGPGTRLTVT.

This clonotype was observed many times. The V call is TRBV25-1, the J call TRBJ1-2; D perhaps matches TRBD1 (5 bases). Germline V gives CDR1 MGHDK, CDR2 SYGVNS. Trimming removed 5 bases at V and 4 bases at J, with 11 bases between. The CDR3 length is 13 residues. Written as DNA, the CDR3 is TGTGCCAGCAGTAGGGGACGGAGCTATGGCTACACCTTC. Its translation is CASSRGRSYGYTF.

At least ten counts were recorded for this clonotype. This chain uses TRBV28 with TRBJ1-5; a possible D gene is TRBD1 (6 bases). Per germline, CDR1 MDHEN and CDR2 SYDVKM. V was pared by 6 bases and J by 4 bases, with 10 bases between. This CDR3 is 13 amino acids long. Here the CDR3 DNA reads TGTGCCAGCAGGATAACAGGGAATCAGCCCCAGCATTTT. Translated: CASRITGNQPQHF.

The V and J genes are TRBV10-3 and TRBJ2-1; maybe TRBD1 (6 bases). Trimming cost V 11 bases and J 8 bases, with 19 bases left between them. Germline CDR1 is ENHRY and CDR2 is SYGVKD. The length of the CDR3 is 13 residues. The CDR3 spells CAVQGLNRDEQFF. Here the CDR3 DNA reads TGTGCCGTCCAGGGGCTTAATCGCGATGAGCAGTTCTTC.